These 27 T cell receptor beta chains were all obtained from the same sample, sequenced in a study of identical twins. In TCRdb, the 5' RACE reads were re-called with MiXCR into one record per CDR3 protein. The data hold fewer than 650,000 distinct CDR3 sequences, with 7.1% observed a single time. The same data also went into a second study, on yellow fever vaccine responses in identical twins.

The specimen was PBMCs. These receptor sequences come from a young woman in good health.

This clonotype was seen repeatedly, ten times or more. The V and J genes are TRBV6-1 and TRBJ2-5; D might be TRBD1 (6 bases). The V gene's germline CDR1 is MNHNS and CDR2 SASEGT. The V end was cut by 6 bases, the J end by 7 bases, with 24 bases between. The CDR3 length is 16 residues. Written as DNA, the CDR3 is TGTGCCAGCAGCAACTTCCTCGGGACAACCCCCTCGACCCAGTACTTC. It encodes CASSNFLGTTPSTQYF.

V and J are TRBV28 and TRBJ1-1, with no clear D. The V gene's germline CDR1 is MDHEN and CDR2 SYDVKM. CDR3 size: 14 residues. The V gene lost 4 bases and the J gene lost 0 bases, with 9 bases spanning the gap. CDR3 DNA: TGTGCCAGCAGTTCGGTGGAGGTGAACACTGAAGCTTTCTTT. It specifies CASSSVEVNTEAFF.

The V call is TRBV6-1, the J call TRBJ2-2; 7 positions agree with TRBD2. CDR1 MNHNS and CDR2 SASEGT come from the germline V gene. The CDR3 is 11 residues long. Trimming took 11 bases from V and 6 from J; bases not matched to a gene: 3. CDR3 amino acids: CAGTKAGELFF. The CDR3 DNA follows: TGTGCCGGGACTAAGGCCGGGGAGCTGTTTTTT.

This clonotype appeared many times. The chain employs TRBV10-3 and TRBJ2-1, with D possibly matching TRBD1 (6 bases). Trimming took 2 bases from V and 9 from J, leaving 11 bases between them. Per germline, CDR1 ENHRY and CDR2 SYGVKD. The CDR3 extends over 13 amino acids. CDR3 in amino acids: CAISEPGHLEQFF. The CDR3 nucleotides read TGTGCCATCAGTGAGCCGGGACACCTTGAGCAGTTCTTC.

In this sample, this clonotype turned up a few times. The chain carries TRBV6-1 and TRBJ2-3, with 10 positions matching TRBD2. CDR1 MNHNS and CDR2 SASEGT come from the germline V gene. The V gene end was trimmed by 6 bases and the J gene end by 2 bases; junction bases not matched to a gene: 8. This CDR3 has 16 residues. The CDR3 region is CASRILAGDNTDTQYF. The DNA for the CDR3 is TGTGCCAGCAGGATCCTAGCGGGGGATAACACAGATACGCAGTATTTT.

This clonotype was seen a handful of times. The rearrangement joins TRBV5-4 to TRBJ2-1; 10 nucleotides match TRBD1. Losses at the gene ends were 0 bases for V and 8 bases for J; bases not matched to a gene: 5. The CDR3 consists of 15 residues. CDR1 and CDR2 from the germline V gene are SGHNT and YYREEE (reference sequence). The CDR3 loop reads CASSLEGTGEYEQFF. The CDR3, as DNA: TGTGCCAGCAGCTTGGAGGGGACAGGGGAATATGAGCAGTTCTTC.

The sample holds a few counts of this clonotype. The chain couples TRBV7-9 to TRBJ2-1; D gene ambiguous. The germline V and J ends were trimmed by 10 bases and 4 bases, with 23 bases remaining between them. Germline CDR1 reads SEHNR; CDR2 reads FQNEAQ (reference sequence). This CDR3 contains 16 residues. The CDR3 nucleotides read TGTGCCACACCCAGAGGCTCGGACCTAGGGTACAATGAGCAGTTCTTC. Translation: CATPRGSDLGYNEQFF.

The CDR3 coding sequence is TGTGCCAGCAGTGGACTATGGGGCGCGGGGAACACTGAAGCTTTCTTT. Translating it yields CASSGLWGAGNTEAFF. This chain links TRBV2 with TRBJ1-1, with a weak D call TRBD1 (5 bases). The V end was cut by 4 bases, the J end by 1 base, with 16 bases between. CDR3 length equals 16 residues. Germline-derived CDR1 and CDR2 are SNHLY and FYNNEI.

This clonotype was recorded a few times. The genes are TRBV29-1 and TRBJ1-1, with 8 nucleotides matching TRBD1. This CDR3 region has 11 residues. Germline V gene data show CDR1 as SQVTM and CDR2 as ANQGSEA. Germline trimming cut 7 bases from V and 6 bases from J; bases unmatched to any gene: 4. CDR3: CSGRTGPEAFF. The CDR3 bases are TGCAGCGGTCGGACAGGGCCTGAAGCTTTCTTT.

This clonotype appeared many times. V is TRBV12-3 or TRBV12-4 and J is TRBJ1-1, with 7 bases aligning to TRBD1. V lost 6 bases, J lost 2 bases, and 3 bases stayed unmatched. This CDR3 comprises 13 residues. CDR3 sequence: CASRGTANTEAFF. The CDR3 DNA sequence: TGTGCCAGCAGGGGGACAGCCAACACTGAAGCTTTCTTT.

Concerning this clonotype: This may arise from a read error, as a much more abundant clone is one base away. The gene calls are TRBV10-3 and TRBJ2-5; 8 bases are a match to TRBD1. Looked up from germline, CDR1 is ENHRY and CDR2 is SYGVKD. The CDR3 is 13 residues long. The DNA of the CDR3 is TGTTCCATCAGGACAGGGCCTGAAGAGACCCAGTACTTC. This gives the protein CSIRTGPEETQYF.

Many counts were recorded for this clonotype. The chain carries TRBV10-3 and TRBJ2-2; either TRBD1 or TRBD2 may supply D (5 bases each). V was cut by 6 bases and J by 0 bases, with 14 bases left in between. Germline CDR1 is ENHRY and CDR2 is SYGVKD. The CDR3 covers 16 residues. The DNA of the CDR3 is TGTGCCATCAGCCCAACCGGGACGGCGAACACCGGGGAGCTGTTTTTT. Translation: CAISPTGTANTGELFF.

The sample holds many counts of this clonotype. The chain carries TRBV6-5 and TRBJ1-1, with D tentatively TRBD1 (5 bases). Trimming took 2 bases from V and 4 from J, leaving 11 bases between them. The CDR3 loop spans 14 amino acids. Germline CDR1 and CDR2: MNHEY and SVGAGI. CDR3 in amino acids: CASSYSLGGTEAFF. CDR3 nucleotide sequence: TGTGCCAGCAGTTACAGCCTTGGGGGCACTGAAGCTTTCTTT.

The chain couples TRBV19 to TRBJ2-3; 7 bases match TRBD1. The CDR3 has 15 amino acids. Germline V gene lookup returns CDR1 LNHDA and CDR2 SQIVND (reference sequence). V was clipped by 2 bases and J by 0 bases; unmatched bases: 2. The CDR3 DNA sequence: TGTGCCAGTAGTATAAAGGGACAGAGCACAGATACGCAGTATTTT. Protein: CASSIKGQSTDTQYF.

The table lists this clonotype with many counts. The CDR3 bases are TGTGCCAGCAGAGGGAGGGAGACCCAGTACTTC. Protein product: CASRGRETQYF. The rearrangement links TRBV3-1 to TRBJ2-5, with D possibly matching TRBD2 (6 bases). The V end lost 6 bases, the J end lost 5 bases, and 7 bases lay between the germline ends. This CDR3 region has 11 residues. Germline assignment: CDR1 LGHDT and CDR2 YNNKEL (reference sequence).

This clonotype has a count of ten or more. The chain recombines TRBV12-5 with TRBJ2-1; the match to TRBD2 covers 10 bases. Germline trimming cut 1 base from V and 5 bases from J; bases unmatched to any gene: 2. Germline values: CDR1 LGHNT, CDR2 FRNRAP. The CDR3 consists of 15 residues. In DNA form, the CDR3 reads TGTGCTAGTGGTTTGGGGACTAGCGGAAACAATGAGCAGTTCTTC. This sequence encodes CASGLGTSGNNEQFF.

V is TRBV6-1 and J is TRBJ2-5; D remains unclear. Per germline, CDR1 MNHNS and CDR2 SASEGT. V was cut by 2 bases and J by 2 bases, with 6 bases left in between. The length of the CDR3 is 13 residues. CDR3 region: CASSELSQETQYF. CDR3 DNA sequence: TGTGCCAGCAGTGAACTTAGTCAAGAGACCCAGTACTTC.

This clonotype has at least ten counts. V and J are TRBV27 and TRBJ1-1, with D perhaps matching TRBD1 (6 bases). The CDR3 spans 16 residues. V was shortened by 3 bases and J by 4 bases, with 18 bases between the two germline ends. CDR1 and CDR2 (germline): MNHEY, SMNVEV (reference sequence). CDR3 loop: CASSFYLGGQGTEAFF. The CDR3 nucleotides read TGTGCCAGCAGTTTTTACTTGGGGGGGCAGGGCACTGAAGCTTTCTTT.

This clonotype was counted ten times or more. CDR3 sequence (DNA): TGCGCCAGCATACCGGACGGTGGGAACACTGAAGCTTTCTTT. Its protein product is CASIPDGGNTEAFF. The gene calls are TRBV5-1 and TRBJ1-1; D call uncertain. Germline CDR1 and CDR2: SGHRS and YFSETQ. The V end was cut by 6 bases, the J end by 1 base, with 13 bases between. This CDR3 spans 14 amino acids.

This clonotype occurred many times. V usage is TRBV5-1 and J usage is TRBJ1-2; perhaps TRBD1 as D (5 bases). This CDR3 is built from 13 residues. V dropped 4 bases and J dropped 0 bases, with 7 bases sitting between them. Germline V gene sequence: CDR1 SGHRS, CDR2 YFSETQ. The CDR3 bases are TGCGCCAGCAGCCGGGGGACTAACTATGGCTACACCTTC. As protein: CASSRGTNYGYTF.

The chain links TRBV6-2 or TRBV6-3 to TRBJ1-1; TRBD1 matches at 7 bases. Germline values: CDR1 MNHEY, CDR2 SVGEGT. There are 17 residues in the CDR3. The junction had 15 bases not matched to a gene; V was cut back by 6 bases and J by 2 bases. CDR3 loop: CASSKNRGTTFNTEAFF. The CDR3 nucleotides are TGTGCCAGCAGCAAAAACAGGGGTACAACCTTCAACACTGAAGCTTTCTTT.

This clonotype showed up many times. The chain uses TRBV20-1 and TRBJ2-1, with D possibly matching TRBD1 (5 bases). In germline, CDR1 is DFQATT, CDR2 SNEGSKA (reference sequence). CDR3 size: 16 residues. Trimming removed 0 bases from V and 7 bases from J, with 19 bases in between. CDR3 amino acids: CSARDPPQGDLNEQFF. CDR3 DNA: TGCAGTGCTAGAGATCCCCCCCAGGGTGACCTGAATGAGCAGTTCTTC.

This clonotype was found once. Sequence at one end of the junction differs from germline and may be a read error. The rearrangement uses TRBV15 and TRBJ1-6, with D maybe TRBD1 (5 bases). The CDR3 sequence is 15 residues long. Per the germline V gene, CDR1 is LNHNV and CDR2 is YYDKDF (reference sequence). For the CDR3, the DNA is TGTGCCACCAGCGGAGATCTGACAGATAATTCACCCCTCCACTTT. The encoded protein is CATSGDLTDNSPLHF.

This clonotype was counted between two and nine times. V gene TRBV29-1 combines with J gene TRBJ2-1, with TRBD1 matching over 8 bases. Trimming removed 1 base from V and 6 bases from J; junction bases left unmatched: 5. This CDR3 has 14 residues. Germline V lookup: CDR1 SQVTM, CDR2 ANQGSEA. This CDR3 is CSVEGGTGPNEQFF. For the CDR3, the DNA is TGCAGCGTTGAAGGGGGGACAGGACCCAATGAGCAGTTCTTC.

This clonotype was observed a few times. The chain combines TRBV12-3 or TRBV12-4 with TRBJ2-1, with 9 bases identical to TRBD1. The CDR3 consists of 14 residues. The junction had 4 bases not matched to a gene; V was cut back by 3 bases and J by 7 bases. The chain's CDR3 is CASSLVTGGNEQFF. CDR3 in DNA: TGTGCCAGCAGTTTGGTGACAGGGGGGAATGAGCAGTTCTTC.

This clonotype has only a few counts. The J gene is TRBJ2-3, the V gene TRBV6-5; 7 bases agree with TRBD2. Germline assignment: CDR1 MNHEY and CDR2 SVGAGI. The V and J ends lost 0 bases and 3 bases, in that order; junction bases with no gene match: 6. There are 16 residues in the CDR3. The CDR3 bases are TGTGCCAGCAGTTACTCGGCTAGCGGCCTTACAGATACGCAGTATTTT. It yields the protein CASSYSASGLTDTQYF.

The chain employs TRBV5-4 and TRBJ2-1; no clear D. V was trimmed by 3 bases and J by 15 bases, leaving 16 bases between them. The germline V gene has CDR1 SGHNT and CDR2 YYREEE (reference sequence). CDR3 length equals 12 residues. The CDR3 DNA follows: TGTGCCAGCAGCTCTTCTGGCGGTACCGGGTTCTTC. Its translation: CASSSSGGTGFF.